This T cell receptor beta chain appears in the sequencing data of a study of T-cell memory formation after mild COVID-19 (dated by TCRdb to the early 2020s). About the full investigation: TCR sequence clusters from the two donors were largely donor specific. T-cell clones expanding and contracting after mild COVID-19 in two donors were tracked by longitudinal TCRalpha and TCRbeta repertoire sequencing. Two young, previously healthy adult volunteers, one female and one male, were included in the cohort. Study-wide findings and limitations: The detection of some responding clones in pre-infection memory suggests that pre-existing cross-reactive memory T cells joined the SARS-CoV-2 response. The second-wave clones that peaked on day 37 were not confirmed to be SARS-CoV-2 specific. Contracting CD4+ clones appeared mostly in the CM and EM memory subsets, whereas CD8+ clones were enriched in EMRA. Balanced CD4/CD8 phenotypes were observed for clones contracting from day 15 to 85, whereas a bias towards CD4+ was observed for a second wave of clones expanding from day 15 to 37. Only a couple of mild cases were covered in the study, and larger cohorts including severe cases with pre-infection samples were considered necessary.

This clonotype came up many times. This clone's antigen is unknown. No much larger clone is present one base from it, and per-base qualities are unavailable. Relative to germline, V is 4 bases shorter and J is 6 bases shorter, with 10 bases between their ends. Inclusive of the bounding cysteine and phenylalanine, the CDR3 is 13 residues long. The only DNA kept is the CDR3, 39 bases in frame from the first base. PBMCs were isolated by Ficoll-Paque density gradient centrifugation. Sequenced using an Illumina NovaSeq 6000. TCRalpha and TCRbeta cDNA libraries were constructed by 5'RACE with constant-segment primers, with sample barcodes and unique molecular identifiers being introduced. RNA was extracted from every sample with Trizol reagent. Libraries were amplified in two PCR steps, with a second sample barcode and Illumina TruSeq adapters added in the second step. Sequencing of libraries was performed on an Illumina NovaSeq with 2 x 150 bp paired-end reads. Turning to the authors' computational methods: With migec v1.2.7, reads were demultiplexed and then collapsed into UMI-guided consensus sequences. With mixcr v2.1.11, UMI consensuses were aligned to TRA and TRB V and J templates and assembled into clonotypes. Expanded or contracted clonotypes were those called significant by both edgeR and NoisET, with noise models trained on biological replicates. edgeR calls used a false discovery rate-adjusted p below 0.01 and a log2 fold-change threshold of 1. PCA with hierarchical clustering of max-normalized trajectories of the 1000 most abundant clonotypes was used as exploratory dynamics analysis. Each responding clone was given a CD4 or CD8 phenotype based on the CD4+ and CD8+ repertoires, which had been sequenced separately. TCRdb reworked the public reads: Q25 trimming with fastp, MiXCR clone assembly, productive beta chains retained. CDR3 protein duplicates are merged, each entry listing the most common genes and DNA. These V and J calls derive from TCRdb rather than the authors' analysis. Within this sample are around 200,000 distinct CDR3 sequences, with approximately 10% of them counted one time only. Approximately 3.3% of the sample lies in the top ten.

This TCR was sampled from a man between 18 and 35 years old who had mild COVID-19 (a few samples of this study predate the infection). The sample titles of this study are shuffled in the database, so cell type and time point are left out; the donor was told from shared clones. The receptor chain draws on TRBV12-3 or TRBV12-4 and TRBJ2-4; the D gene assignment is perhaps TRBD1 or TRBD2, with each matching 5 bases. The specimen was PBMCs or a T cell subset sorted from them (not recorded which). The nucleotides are TGTGCCAGCAGTTCCACCGGGACAAACATTCAGTACTTC. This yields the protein CASSSTGTNIQYF.